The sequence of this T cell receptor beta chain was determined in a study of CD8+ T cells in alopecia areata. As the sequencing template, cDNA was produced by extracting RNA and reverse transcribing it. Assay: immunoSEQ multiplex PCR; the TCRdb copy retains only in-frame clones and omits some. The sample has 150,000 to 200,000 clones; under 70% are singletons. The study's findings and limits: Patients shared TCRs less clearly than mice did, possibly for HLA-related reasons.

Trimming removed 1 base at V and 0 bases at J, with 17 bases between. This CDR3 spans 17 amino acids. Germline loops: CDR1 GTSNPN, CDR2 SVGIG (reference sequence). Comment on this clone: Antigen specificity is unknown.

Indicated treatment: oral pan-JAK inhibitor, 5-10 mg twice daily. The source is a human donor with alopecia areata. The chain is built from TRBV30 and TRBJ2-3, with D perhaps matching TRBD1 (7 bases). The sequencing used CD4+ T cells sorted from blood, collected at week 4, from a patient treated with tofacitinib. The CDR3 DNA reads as TGTGCCTGGAGTGCAGGGGGAACTAGCTTGAGCACAGATACGCAGTATTTT. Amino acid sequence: CAWSAGGTSLSTDTQYF.